This entry lists 27 T cell receptor beta chains sequenced from one sample in a study of lymphopenia after photon versus proton radiotherapy (dated by TCRdb to between 2018 and 2021). Library prep was done by the immunoSEQ multiplex PCR assay. Imported from immuneACCESS, the table was reduced by TCRdb to in-frame sequences with V and J called. These copies leave out some clones; in studies compared against another copy, an unresolved V gene accounts for under half, and the cause of the remainder is not known. For this sample the table gives approximately 160,000 clones, of which less than 90% were detected only once. The ten largest clones capture about 4.7% of the sample. Sequenced material: peripheral blood, taken from a patient treated with photon-based radiotherapy. All receptors come from a man in his fifties or sixties with gastric cancer.

Only one count was recorded for this clone. The CDR3 spells CASSPRTSGGGEQYF. Here the CDR3 DNA reads TGTGCCAGTAGCCCTCGGACTAGCGGGGGAGGAGAGCAGTACTTC. The chain couples TRBV19 to TRBJ2-7; 13 positions match TRBD2. Germline CDR1 is LNHDA and CDR2 is SQIVND (reference sequence). The CDR3 has 15 amino acids. V trimming: 6 bases; J trimming: 7 bases; junction bases outside the gene matches: 9.

The rearrangement uses TRBV5-1 and TRBJ1-4; D remains unclear. The germline V and J ends were trimmed by 1 base and 7 bases, with 11 bases remaining between them. Germline V gene data show CDR1 as SGHRS and CDR2 as YFSETQ. CDR3 length: 14 residues. CDR3 in DNA: TGCGCCAGCAGCTTGAGGGCAGGTGGTGAAAAACTGTTTTTT. Translated, it gives CASSLRAGGEKLFF.

The chain is built from TRBV20-1 and TRBJ1-1; the match to TRBD1 covers 7 bases. CDR1 and CDR2 (germline): DFQATT, SNEGSKA (reference sequence). Germline trimming cut 6 bases from V and 5 bases from J; bases unmatched to any gene: 3. This CDR3 is 11 amino acids long. The CDR3 is CSAGTVTEAFF. The CDR3 nucleotides read TGCAGTGCAGGGACAGTGACTGAAGCTTTCTTT.

The gene calls are TRBV7-9 and TRBJ2-7; maybe TRBD1 (10 bases). CDR3 length equals 15 residues. V lost 5 bases to trimming and J lost 2 bases, with 16 bases between them. In germline, CDR1 is SEHNR, CDR2 FQNEAQ (reference sequence). The DNA of the CDR3 is TGTGCCAGCAGCCCTAGCGGGACAGGGGCCTACGAGCAGTACTTC. Translating it yields CASSPSGTGAYEQYF.

This clone occurred once. The chain has TRBV5-4 and TRBJ2-5; 9 bases map to TRBD2. The V and J ends lost 5 bases and 1 base, in that order; junction bases with no gene match: 6. CDR3 length: 15 residues. Germline V CDR1 and CDR2: SGHNT, YYREEE (reference sequence). Here the CDR3 reads CASSGLAGAQETQYF. The CDR3 coding sequence is TGTGCCAGCAGTGGGTTAGCGGGAGCCCAAGAGACCCAGTACTTC. The entire variable domain, with the rest obtained from reference TRBV5-4 and TRBJ2-5, is as follows: ETGVTQSPTHLIKTRGQQVTLRCSSQSGHNTVSWYQQALGQGPQFIFQYYREEENGRGNFPPRFSGLQFPNYSSELNVNALELDDSALYLCASSGLAGAQETQYFGPGTRLLVL.

The chain has TRBV7-2 and TRBJ2-5; D gene uncertain. CDR1 and CDR2 from the germline V gene are SGHTA and FQGNSA. Between the trimmed V and J ends, which lost 0 bases and 3 bases, there was a span of 8 bases. The CDR3 sequence is 14 residues long. CDR3 sequence reads: CASSLALVEETQYF. CDR3 DNA: TGTGCCAGCAGCTTAGCGCTCGTCGAAGAGACCCAGTACTTC.

The chain has TRBV27 and TRBJ2-7; D tentatively reads TRBD1 or TRBD2 (6 bases each). V lost 8 bases, J lost 7 bases, and 21 bases lay in between. This CDR3 comprises 14 residues. Germline loops: CDR1 MNHEY, CDR2 SMNVEV (reference sequence). CDR3 residues: CASSYDRRGGEQYF. The CDR3 coding sequence is TGTGCCAGCTCTTACGACCGGAGAGGGGGGGAGCAGTACTTC.

In its sample, this clone was seen a few times. This chain links TRBV18 with TRBJ1-5; unclear D gene. CDR3 length equals 15 residues. Germline CDR1 and CDR2: KGHSH and LQKENI. V lost 3 bases, J lost 2 bases, and 11 bases lay in between. CDR3 coding DNA: TGTGCCAGCTCACCTAGGGAAACAGGCAATCAGCCCCAGCATTTT. Its translation: CASSPRETGNQPQHF.

The chain employs TRBV7-7 and TRBJ2-5, with D hard to call. The CDR3 has 15 residues. Looked up from germline, CDR1 is SSHAT and CDR2 is FNYEAQ (reference sequence). V lost 1 base to trimming and J lost 1 base, with 10 bases between them. Here the CDR3 DNA reads TGTGCCAGCAGCTTAGGGAGCGTACTCCAAGAGACCCAGTACTTC. It yields the protein CASSLGSVLQETQYF.

This chain's CDR3 is CASSQASLDGELFF. DNA for the CDR3: TGCGCCAGCAGCCAAGCCTCTTTGGACGGGGAGCTGTTTTTT. The rearrangement uses TRBV4-3 and TRBJ2-2; D gene uncertain. The CDR3 runs 14 residues. Trimming removed 1 base at V and 7 bases at J, with 10 bases between. From germline, CDR1 is LGHNA and CDR2 YSLEER.

The chain is built from TRBV7-2 and TRBJ2-1; D may be TRBD2 (5 bases). The V gene's germline CDR1 is SGHTA and CDR2 FQGNSA. V dropped 3 bases and J dropped 0 bases, with 15 bases sitting between them. This CDR3 is built from 17 residues. CDR3 sequence reads: CASSLARAVSSYNEQFF. The CDR3 DNA sequence: TGTGCCAGCAGCTTGGCCCGAGCGGTGAGCTCCTACAATGAGCAGTTCTTC.

The chain carries TRBV6-5 and TRBJ2-7; a possible D gene is TRBD2 (6 bases). The germline gives CDR1 MNHEY, CDR2 SVGAGI. CDR3 length: 14 amino acids. V lost 4 bases and J lost 2, with 12 bases in between. The CDR3 coding sequence is TGTGCCAGCAGTTTGAGGGAGCGGGCCTACGAGCAGTACTTC. Its protein product is CASSLRERAYEQYF.

This chain joins TRBV6-4 and TRBJ2-1; the match to TRBD2 covers 10 bases. CDR3 length: 14 amino acids. Germline V CDR1 and CDR2: MRHNA, SNTAGT. After removal of 8 bases from V and 5 bases from J, the junction contained 6 bases not matched to a gene. CDR3 region: CASASSGSHNEQFF. The CDR3 DNA reads as TGTGCCAGCGCGTCTAGCGGGAGCCACAATGAGCAGTTCTTC.

This rearrangement joins TRBV5-1 to TRBJ2-5, with no clear D. The V gene's germline CDR1 is SGHRS and CDR2 YFSETQ. Trimming took 5 bases from V and 1 from J, leaving 6 bases between them. CDR3 length: 12 residues. The CDR3 coding sequence is TGCGCCAGCAGGGGGTCCCAAGAGACCCAGTACTTC. It translates to CASRGSQETQYF.

The chain recombines TRBV19 with TRBJ2-5; D gene ambiguous. The CDR3 runs to 15 residues. V gave up 6 bases and J gave up 3 bases, with 17 bases separating them. Per germline, CDR1 LNHDA and CDR2 SQIVND (reference sequence). The CDR3 DNA is TGTGCCAGTAGGTTGCTGAGTGGCGGCAAAGAGACCCAGTACTTC. It yields the protein CASRLLSGGKETQYF.

The chain recombines TRBV25-1 with TRBJ1-1; 7 bases are a match to TRBD1. The CDR3 consists of 15 residues. J was trimmed by 1 base and V by 3 bases; bases with no gene match: 5. The germline V gene has CDR1 MGHDK and CDR2 SYGVNS. The CDR3 sequence: CASSDYRTGNTEAFF. CDR3 nucleotide sequence: TGTGCCAGCAGTGACTATCGGACAGGGAACACTGAAGCTTTCTTT.

This rearrangement joins TRBV18 to TRBJ2-7; TRBD1 aligns across 7 bases. The length of the CDR3 is 15 residues. The junction had 8 bases not matched to a gene; V was cut back by 4 bases and J by 2 bases. The germline V gene has CDR1 KGHSH and CDR2 LQKENI. CDR3 region: CASSHGTARTYEQYF. The CDR3 coding sequence is TGTGCCAGCTCACACGGGACAGCCCGAACCTACGAGCAGTACTTC. The full variable domain, rest sourced from reference TRBV18 and TRBJ2-7, is NAGVMQNPRHLVRRRGQEARLRCSPMKGHSHVYWYRQLPEEGLKFMVYLQKENIIDESGMPKERFSAEFPKEGPSILRIQQVVRGDSAAYFCASSHGTARTYEQYFGPGTRLTVT.

This clone was counted between two and nine times. This chain's CDR3 is CASSSYRGSAGYTF. CDR3 nucleotide sequence: TGTGCCAGCAGCTCCTACAGGGGTTCCGCGGGCTACACCTTC. The chain joins TRBV7-9 to TRBJ1-2; 7 bases are shared with TRBD1. This CDR3 comprises 14 residues. The trim removed 4 bases at V and 8 bases at J, leaving 10 bases unmatched. Per the germline V gene, CDR1 is SEHNR and CDR2 is FQNEAQ (reference sequence).

V is TRBV9 and J is TRBJ1-1; D unclear. The CDR3 consists of 12 residues. The germline V and J ends were trimmed by 0 bases and 9 bases, with 9 bases remaining between them. Germline CDR1 reads SGDLS; CDR2 reads YYNGEE. As DNA, the CDR3 is TGTGCCAGCAGCGTAGGGCTCGGGAAAGCTTTCTTT. This encodes CASSVGLGKAFF.

This chain uses TRBV7-9 with TRBJ1-1, with D possibly matching TRBD1 (5 bases). Per germline, CDR1 SEHNR and CDR2 FQNEAQ (reference sequence). The CDR3 has 15 residues. V lost 1 base, J lost 3 bases, and 12 bases lay in between. CDR3 in amino acids: CASSLGLRRDTEAFF. The DNA for the CDR3 is TGTGCCAGCAGCTTAGGTCTCCGCAGGGACACTGAAGCTTTCTTT.

The genes are TRBV6-4 and TRBJ2-3; D remains unclear. The CDR3 length is 14 residues. Per the germline V gene, CDR1 is MRHNA and CDR2 is SNTAGT. Deletions cut 4 bases from V and 1 base from J, with 9 bases between. The CDR3 region has the DNA TGTGCCAGCAGTGCGGAGAGTGGCACAGATACGCAGTATTTT. Translation gives CASSAESGTDTQYF.

The chain recombines TRBV25-1 with TRBJ2-5; tentative D call: TRBD1 (6 bases). V was pared by 1 base and J by 5 bases, with 17 bases between. The CDR3 loop spans 16 amino acids. CDR1 MGHDK and CDR2 SYGVNS come from the germline V gene. For the CDR3, the DNA is TGTGCCAGCAGTGAATTGTCCCCAGGGGTGAAGGAGACCCAGTACTTC. Its translation: CASSELSPGVKETQYF.

The chain carries TRBV5-1 and TRBJ2-5; TRBD1 aligns across 9 bases. The CDR3 loop spans 16 amino acids. V dropped 4 bases and J dropped 5; count of bases not matched to a gene: 12. Germline loops: CDR1 SGHRS, CDR2 YFSETQ. The CDR3 coding sequence is TGCGCCAGCAGCGGACAGGGGCCCCCGATCTCGGAGACCCAGTACTTC. It encodes CASSGQGPPISETQYF.

This sequence joins TRBV7-8 and TRBJ1-1; a possible D gene is TRBD1 (6 bases). V was cut by 4 bases and J by 1 base, with 16 bases left in between. CDR3 length: 16 amino acids. Per germline, CDR1 SGHVS and CDR2 FQNEAQ. CDR3 sequence: CASSSYPRGKNTEAFF. The CDR3 bases are TGTGCCAGCAGCTCATACCCGAGGGGGAAGAACACTGAAGCTTTCTTT.

A few counts support this clone. This chain joins TRBV19 and TRBJ1-4; no definite D call. The length of the CDR3 is 15 residues. Trimming pared 5 bases from V and 0 bases from J, leaving 10 bases between. Germline V gene lookup returns CDR1 LNHDA and CDR2 SQIVND (reference sequence). CDR3 loop: CASSSLDATNEKLFF. In DNA form, the CDR3 reads TGTGCCAGTAGTTCCTTAGATGCAACTAATGAAAAACTGTTTTTT.

The chain combines TRBV7-2 with TRBJ1-4; D gene ambiguous. Deletions cut 5 bases from V and 5 bases from J, with 12 bases between. The germline CDR1 and CDR2 sequences are SGHTA and FQGNSA. The CDR3 runs to 14 residues. The CDR3 here is CASSHRAANEKLFF. CDR3 in DNA: TGTGCCAGCAGCCACCGAGCGGCCAATGAAAAACTGTTTTTT.

V and J are TRBV6-5 and TRBJ1-1, with D unclear. Germline V CDR1 and CDR2: MNHEY, SVGAGI. Trimming left V 2 bases short and J 7 bases short, with 14 bases between. The length of the CDR3 is 14 residues. This CDR3 reads CASSYEVSGLEAFF. DNA for the CDR3: TGTGCCAGCAGTTACGAGGTTTCTGGGCTTGAAGCTTTCTTT.